Reported below is one T cell receptor (beta chain). The junction shows a germline mismatch at one end, possibly a read error. The sample originates from a study of T cells in tuberculosis (dated by TCRdb to 2016 to 2018). Regarding the research as a whole: To characterize T cells specific for the mycobacterial lipid antigen glucose monomycolate (GMM), the study used CD1B tetramers together with high-throughput TCR immunosequencing. Here is what the overall study found, with its caveats: T cells that bind the CD1B-GMM tetramer with low affinity may not have been captured by the stringent sort gate.

Thawed, overnight-rested PBMC were stained with GMM-loaded CD1B tetramer, a Live/Dead dye and anti-CD3, then sorted on a FACS Aria II. C32 glucose monomycolate purified from Rhodococcus equi was loaded onto CD1B tetramers. PBMC used for tetramer sorting had been depleted of CD14-expressing monocytes for a separate study before cryopreservation. From each donor, 75,000 to 100,000 tetramer-negative cells were sorted and analyzed together with the tetramer-positive cells. Antigen-specific T cells were sorted from several healthy South African adults using GMM-loaded CD1B tetramers. TCR-alpha and TCR-beta chains were sequenced unpaired, so chain pairing information was not available. The immunoSEQ multiplex PCR assay was used to generate TCR libraries, with TCR-beta and/or TCR-alpha/delta assays applied to each sample. The amplified TCR libraries were sequenced using the Illumina high-throughput platform. Regarding the original processing steps: Clustering and dimensionality reduction relied on pairwise TCRdist distances among GMM-specific receptors from T cells that were either sorted ex vivo or expanded in vitro. Sequence motifs defined by gene usage and CDR3 content were tested for enrichment in tetramer-positive versus tetramer-negative populations. TCRdb took this table from immuneACCESS and kept in-frame rearrangements with V and J called. Such tables lack part of the clones; where checked against another copy, unresolved V genes explain under half of the gap, and the rest is unexplained. That table gives V, J and clone size, and the DNA gave D and trimming. This sample is represented by 55,000 to 70,000 clones; roughly 79% of them were singletons. In total, the top ten clones hold around 13% of the sample.

The cysteine opens and the phenylalanine closes a CDR3 of 8 amino acids. The entry retains the CDR3 DNA only, 24 bases that are in frame from base 1. CDR1 and CDR2 are read off the germline V gene as MNHEY and SVGAGI. This chain is built from TRBV6-5 and TRBJ2-7; no confident D gene assignment can be made. The TCR sequence derives from an adult woman with latent tuberculosis. The source material was CD1b-GMM tetramer-negative cells sorted from PBMCs. The sample's cell subset or site label is to be understood as: T cells not binding CD1B-GMM tetramer, sorted from same donor. The nucleotides are TGTGCCAGCAGTTACGGCCGTTTC. Its protein is CASSYGRF.